These 5 T cell receptor beta chains share one sample of origin, sequenced in a study of blood T cells in healthy people across ages. A sample-barcoded 5' primer and a J-beta primer mix were used in a second PCR of roughly 7 to 11 cycles. TCRdb processed the 5' RACE reads anew with MiXCR; each CDR3 protein has one entry. The table records some 900,000 distinct CDR3 sequences, under 30% of them present only once. The specimen was blood. All receptors come from a woman aged 80 or over in good health.

Only one count was recorded for this clonotype. The chain uses TRBV5-1 and TRBJ2-5, with 9 bases aligning to TRBD1. With 2 bases clipped from V and 11 bases from J, the junction kept 13 bases outside the gene matches. This CDR3 is built from 15 residues. CDR1 SGHRS and CDR2 YFSETQ come from the germline V gene. CDR3 sequence reads: CASSFGQGKVNEQYF. The DNA of the CDR3 is TGCGCCAGCAGCTTTGGACAGGGGAAGGTCAATGAGCAGTACTTC.

This clonotype was observed at least ten times. The chain is built from TRBV6-6 and TRBJ2-3; D may be TRBD1 (5 bases). Germline V lookup: CDR1 MNHNY, CDR2 SVGAGI (reference sequence). V was cut by 7 bases and J by 6 bases, with 20 bases left in between. There are 15 residues in the CDR3. CDR3 in DNA: TGTGCCAGCACCGGTCAGGGAAGGACCACGGATACGCAGTATTTT. Protein sequence: CASTGQGRTTDTQYF.

Ten or more counts support this clonotype. This rearrangement joins TRBV7-2 to TRBJ1-1; 7 bases align to TRBD1. Unmatched junction bases numbered 1, after V lost 3 bases and J lost 3 bases. Germline CDR1 reads SGHTA; CDR2 reads FQGNSA. CDR3 length: 13 amino acids. This CDR3 reads CASSFDRDTEAFF. The CDR3 DNA reads TGTGCCAGCAGCTTCGACAGGGACACTGAAGCTTTCTTT.

This clonotype came up many times. This chain links TRBV20-1 with TRBJ2-3; 11 bases match TRBD1. Per germline, CDR1 DFQATT and CDR2 SNEGSKA (reference sequence). The V gene end was trimmed by 4 bases and the J gene end by 2 bases; junction bases not matched to a gene: 5. The CDR3 spans 15 residues. The CDR3 DNA sequence: TGCAGTGCTAACGGACAGGGGGCTGACACAGATACGCAGTATTTT. Translating gives CSANGQGADTDTQYF.

This chain's CDR3 is CASSLAGGQTEAFF. The CDR3 DNA reads as TGCGCCAGCAGCTTGGCGGGGGGCCAAACTGAAGCTTTCTTT. The V call is TRBV5-1, the J call TRBJ1-1; perhaps TRBD1 as D (6 bases). The CDR3 length is 14 residues. CDR1 is SGHRS and CDR2 is YFSETQ in the germline V gene. V was clipped by 0 bases and J by 5 bases, with 11 bases between them.